What follows are 24 T cell receptor beta chains derived from one specimen sequenced in a study of cytomegalovirus exposure and HLA in healthy donors. The table came from immunoSEQ multiplex PCR; TCRdb's copy has only in-frame clones and leaves some out. The sample yields 110,000 or so clones, around 95% seen once. The specimen was PBMCs. The receptor set was obtained from a woman younger than 30 in good health and CMV-seronegative.

The gene calls are TRBV2 and TRBJ2-1, with TRBD2 matching over 11 bases. The CDR3 has 17 amino acids. The J segment lost 2 bases and the V segment lost 2 bases, leaving 5 bases of the junction unmatched. Germline loops: CDR1 SNHLY, CDR2 FYNNEI. The CDR3 coding sequence is TGTGCCAGCAGTGAATATAGCGGGGGGGCCACCTACAATGAGCAGTTCTTC. This codes for CASSEYSGGATYNEQFF.

The chain employs TRBV6-5 and TRBJ2-7; D perhaps matches TRBD1 (5 bases). V was trimmed by 5 bases and J by 3 bases, leaving 17 bases between them. Germline V CDR1 and CDR2: MNHEY, SVGAGI. The CDR3 loop spans 15 amino acids. In nucleotides, the CDR3 is TGTGCCAGCAGTCCCCTGACAGCATCAAACTACGAGCAGTACTTC. This encodes CASSPLTASNYEQYF.

This chain joins TRBV7-2 and TRBJ2-6; 10 positions match TRBD1. The J segment lost 3 bases and the V segment lost 5 bases, leaving 10 bases of the junction unmatched. CDR3 length: 18 residues. The V gene's germline CDR1 is SGHTA and CDR2 FQGNSA. The CDR3 DNA sequence: TGTGCCAGCAGCACTGGACAGGGGGTCTCGTTTGGGGCCAACGTCCTGACTTTC. It yields the protein CASSTGQGVSFGANVLTF.

The chain uses TRBV7-9 and TRBJ2-5; D gene uncertain. Germline assignment: CDR1 SEHNR and CDR2 FQNEAQ (reference sequence). The ends were cut back, 4 bases at V and 5 bases at J, with 11 bases in the middle. CDR3 length: 13 residues. In DNA form, the CDR3 reads TGTGCCAGCAGCTCATACTCCTGGGAGACCCAGTACTTC. This translates into CASSSYSWETQYF.

The DNA for the CDR3 is TGCGCCAGCAGCCCGACTAGCGGCACAGATACGCAGTATTTT. This translates into CASSPTSGTDTQYF. The rearrangement joins TRBV5-1 to TRBJ2-3; 8 bases are a match to TRBD2. The germline V gene has CDR1 SGHRS and CDR2 YFSETQ. After removal of 4 bases from V and 1 base from J, the junction contained 2 bases not matched to a gene. This CDR3 has 14 amino acids.

The rearrangement joins TRBV2 to TRBJ2-2; D is unresolved. This CDR3 is 16 amino acids long. V lost 4 bases and J 4 bases, leaving 16 bases between the germline ends. The germline gives CDR1 SNHLY, CDR2 FYNNEI. CDR3 sequence (DNA): TGTGCCAGCAGTGCAGCCCAGTCGATAGCCACCGGGGAGCTGTTTTTT. Encoded protein: CASSAAQSIATGELFF.

V is TRBV28 and J is TRBJ1-2, with D possibly matching TRBD1 (6 bases). CDR1 and CDR2 from the germline V gene are MDHEN and SYDVKM. V was shortened by 3 bases and J by 4 bases, with 21 bases between the two germline ends. The CDR3 totals 17 residues. The CDR3 loop is CASSLPGDAGGPYGYTF. Here the CDR3 DNA reads TGTGCCAGCAGTTTGCCAGGGGACGCGGGGGGTCCCTATGGCTACACCTTC.

The chain is built from TRBV7-9 and TRBJ2-3; no reliable D call. With 2 bases removed from V and 2 bases from J, the gap between germline ends came to 8 bases. Germline CDR1 and CDR2: SEHNR and FQNEAQ (reference sequence). The CDR3 extends over 14 amino acids. The CDR3 reads CASSLSQATDTQYF. The CDR3 region has the DNA TGTGCCAGCAGCTTATCTCAGGCCACAGATACGCAGTATTTT.

DNA for the CDR3: TGTGCCAGTAGTATAGGGACAGCAGCAGATACGCAGTATTTT. Its protein product is CASSIGTAADTQYF. This chain links TRBV19 with TRBJ2-3; perhaps TRBD1 as D (6 bases). From germline, CDR1 is LNHDA and CDR2 SQIVND (reference sequence). CDR3 length equals 14 residues. Trimming stripped 1 base from V and 4 bases from J, with 9 bases between.

The rearrangement joins TRBV7-9 to TRBJ2-1, with TRBD1 identical over 8 bases. V lost 5 bases to trimming and J lost 6 bases; unmatched junction nucleotides: 15. The CDR3 covers 17 residues. In germline, CDR1 is SEHNR, CDR2 FQNEAQ (reference sequence). This CDR3 is CASSLGRQGTRGNEQFF. CDR3 sequence (DNA): TGTGCCAGCAGCCTAGGAAGACAGGGGACACGGGGCAATGAGCAGTTCTTC. The full variable domain, rest sourced from reference TRBV7-9 and TRBJ2-1, is DTGVSQNPRHKITKRGQNVTFRCDPISEHNRLYWYRQTLGQGPEFLTYFQNEAQLEKSRLLSDRFSAERPKGSFSTLEIQRTEQGDSAMYLCASSLGRQGTRGNEQFFGPGTRLTVL.

The rearrangement uses TRBV29-1 and TRBJ2-7; 8 bases agree with TRBD1. Germline CDR1 and CDR2: SQVTM and ANQGSEA. Trimming removed 3 bases from V and 6 bases from J; junction bases left unmatched: 10. This CDR3 contains 14 residues. The CDR3 bases are TGCAGCGTTGAGGGGCAGGGGGCGATGGCCGAGCAGTACTTC. Residues: CSVEGQGAMAEQYF.

This rearrangement joins TRBV27 to TRBJ1-5, with 7 bases aligning to TRBD1. The CDR3 consists of 14 residues. The V gene's germline CDR1 is MNHEY and CDR2 SMNVEV (reference sequence). V trimming: 5 bases; J trimming: 7 bases; junction bases outside the gene matches: 8. For the CDR3, the DNA is TGTGCCAGCAGTCCCCAGACAGGGTCCCAGCCCCAGCATTTT. This codes for CASSPQTGSQPQHF.

The V and J genes are TRBV5-1 and TRBJ2-3; 11 nucleotides align to TRBD2. The junction had 14 bases not matched to a gene; V was cut back by 1 base and J by 4 bases. This CDR3 is built from 19 residues. The germline V gene has CDR1 SGHRS and CDR2 YFSETQ. In DNA form, the CDR3 reads TGCGCCAGCAGCTTGTCTCGTAGCGGGGGGGTGGGGCTGCCAGATACGCAGTATTTT. Protein: CASSLSRSGGVGLPDTQYF.

CDR3: CASRDRGRDGYTF. For the CDR3, the DNA is TGTGCCAGCAGAGACAGGGGGCGGGATGGCTACACCTTC. J is TRBJ1-2 and V is TRBV6-5, with TRBD1 identical over 10 bases. This CDR3 is 13 amino acids long. CDR1 is MNHEY, CDR2 SVGAGI, per germline. V lost 6 bases, J lost 6 bases, and 4 bases stayed unmatched.

The V call is TRBV5-1, the J call TRBJ1-2; 10 bases agree with TRBD1. The germline V gene has CDR1 SGHRS and CDR2 YFSETQ. The J segment lost 5 bases and the V segment lost 4 bases, leaving 11 bases of the junction unmatched. This CDR3 region has 16 residues. DNA for the CDR3: TGCGCCAGCAGCAGCGGGGACAGGGGCACCGTTTATGGCTACACCTTC. Amino acid sequence: CASSSGDRGTVYGYTF.

The genes are TRBV2 and TRBJ2-1; D unresolved. This CDR3 region has 13 residues. Germline loops: CDR1 SNHLY, CDR2 FYNNEI. The V and J ends lost 2 bases and 4 bases respectively, with 6 bases between them. The CDR3 DNA reads TGTGCCAGCAGTGAACTGTCTTACAATGAGCAGTTCTTC. Encoded protein: CASSELSYNEQFF.

The V and J genes are TRBV14 and TRBJ1-4, with 7 nucleotides matching TRBD1. CDR1 and CDR2 from the germline V gene are SGHDN and FVKESK. V was pared by 4 bases and J by 8 bases, with 7 bases of the junction left unmatched. The CDR3 runs to 14 residues. The CDR3 sequence is CASSRHTGEEKLFF. In DNA form, the CDR3 reads TGTGCCAGCAGCCGACATACAGGGGAGGAAAAACTGTTTTTT.

The J gene is TRBJ2-5, the V gene TRBV5-4, with 11 bases fitting TRBD2. The CDR3 is 16 amino acids. V gave up 4 bases and J gave up 1 base; unmatched junction bases: 6. The V gene's germline CDR1 is SGHNT and CDR2 YYREEE (reference sequence). The CDR3 here is CASSPGLAGLQETQYF. The CDR3 DNA follows: TGTGCCAGCAGCCCTGGACTAGCGGGCCTCCAAGAGACCCAGTACTTC.

The chain has TRBV6-5 and TRBJ1-1; D is possibly TRBD1 (5 bases). CDR1 is MNHEY, CDR2 SVGAGI, per germline. Trimming pared 2 bases from V and 0 bases from J, leaving 10 bases between. The CDR3 loop spans 15 amino acids. The CDR3 bases are TGTGCCAGCAGTTACGCGGCAGGGCTGAACACTGAAGCTTTCTTT. Protein sequence: CASSYAAGLNTEAFF.

As to this clone: Other DNA sequences from this sample encode an identical CDR3 as well. The chain joins TRBV28 to TRBJ2-1; 7 nucleotides match TRBD1. V gave up 6 bases and J gave up 3 bases; unmatched junction bases: 8. The CDR3 is 15 amino acids. Germline V lookup: CDR1 MDHEN, CDR2 SYDVKM. The DNA for the CDR3 is TGTGCCAGCAGCCCAATAGACAGGGACTACAATGAGCAGTTCTTC. This encodes CASSPIDRDYNEQFF. The variable domain in full, with the rest retrieved from reference TRBV28 and TRBJ2-1, is DVKVTQSSRYLVKRTGEKVFLECVQDMDHENMFWYRQDPGLGLRLIYFSYDVKMKEKGDIPEGYSVSREKKERFSLILESASTNQTSMYLCASSPIDRDYNEQFFGPGTRLTVL.

The CDR3 sequence: CATSREGQGGEKLFF. The CDR3 bases are TGTGCCACCAGCAGGGAGGGGCAGGGGGGTGAAAAACTGTTTTTT. The rearrangement links TRBV15 to TRBJ1-4; the match to TRBD1 covers 7 bases. Germline V gene lookup returns CDR1 LNHNV and CDR2 YYDKDF (reference sequence). The V segment lost 3 bases and the J segment 7 bases; nucleotides outside the gene matches: 8. The CDR3 spans 15 residues.

J is TRBJ2-3 and V is TRBV5-1, with a weak D call TRBD1 (6 bases). CDR3 size: 15 residues. Germline values: CDR1 SGHRS, CDR2 YFSETQ. Between the trimmed V and J ends, which lost 0 bases and 7 bases, there was a span of 15 bases. CDR3 sequence (DNA): TGCGCCAGCAGCTTGGTTGGGGGCGAAGGGAATACGCAGTATTTT. Translation gives CASSLVGGEGNTQYF.

The count of this clone is one. The genes are TRBV28 and TRBJ2-7; the D gene is possibly TRBD1 (5 bases). CDR3 length equals 13 residues. The V end lost 6 bases, the J end lost 6 bases, and 15 bases lay between the germline ends. CDR1 MDHEN and CDR2 SYDVKM come from the germline V gene. CDR3 DNA: TGTGCCAGCAGGCTCCAGGGTTCTCGCGAGCAGTACTTC. Translated, it gives CASRLQGSREQYF.

V usage is TRBV5-1 and J usage is TRBJ1-1; no clear D. CDR1 and CDR2 from the germline V gene are SGHRS and YFSETQ. The CDR3 sequence is 19 residues long. V gave up 4 bases and J gave up 2 bases, with 27 bases separating them. The CDR3 here is CASSGLPWRLESRNTEAFF. The CDR3 DNA follows: TGCGCCAGCAGCGGACTCCCTTGGAGGTTGGAATCGCGAAACACTGAAGCTTTCTTT.